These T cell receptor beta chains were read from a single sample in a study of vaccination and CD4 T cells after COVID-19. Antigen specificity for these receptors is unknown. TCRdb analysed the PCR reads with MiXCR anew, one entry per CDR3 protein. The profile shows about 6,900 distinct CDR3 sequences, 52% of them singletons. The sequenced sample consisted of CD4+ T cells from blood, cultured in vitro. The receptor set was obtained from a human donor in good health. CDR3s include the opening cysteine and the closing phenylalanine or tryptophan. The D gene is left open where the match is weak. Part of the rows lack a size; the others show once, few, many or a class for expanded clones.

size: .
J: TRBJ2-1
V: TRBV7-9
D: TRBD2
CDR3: CASSLKRGINEQFF
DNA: TGTGCCAGCAGCTTAAAGCGGGGGATCAATGAGCAGTTCTTC

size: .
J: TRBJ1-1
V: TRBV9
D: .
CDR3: CASSVGSGFMNTEAFF
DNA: TGTGCCAGCAGCGTAGGATCCGGGTTCATGAACACTGAAGCTTTCTTT

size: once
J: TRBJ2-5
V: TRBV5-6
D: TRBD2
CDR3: CASSPQYTSASRGETQYF
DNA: TGTGCCAGCAGTCCGCAGTACACTAGCGCCTCTCGGGGGGAGACCCAGTACTTC

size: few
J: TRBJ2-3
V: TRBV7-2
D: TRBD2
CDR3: CASSLLAGGLADTQYF
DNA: TGTGCCAGCAGCCTACTAGCGGGAGGGCTTGCAGATACGCAGTATTTT

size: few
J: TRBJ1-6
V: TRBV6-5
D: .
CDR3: CASSYSRAGSSYNSPLHF
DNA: TGTGCCAGCAGTTACTCGAGAGCAGGAAGCTCCTATAATTCACCCCTCCACTTT

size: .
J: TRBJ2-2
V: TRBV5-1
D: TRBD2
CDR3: CASRLRLAGGGTGELFF
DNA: TGCGCCAGCAGACTGAGGCTAGCGGGAGGGGGCACCGGGGAGCTGTTTTTT

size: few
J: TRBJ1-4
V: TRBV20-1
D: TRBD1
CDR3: CSARDAGTGVTNEKLFF
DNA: TGCAGTGCTAGAGACGCCGGGACAGGGGTAACTAATGAAAAACTGTTTTTT

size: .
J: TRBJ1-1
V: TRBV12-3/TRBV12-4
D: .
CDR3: CASSHRRQGIAFF
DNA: TGTGCCAGCAGCCACCGACGGCAGGGTATAGCTTTCTTT

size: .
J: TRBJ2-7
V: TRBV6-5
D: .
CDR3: CASSSGAYEQYF
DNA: TGTGCCAGCAGTTCCGGGGCCTACGAGCAGTACTTC

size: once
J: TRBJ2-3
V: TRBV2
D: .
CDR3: CASREGTISTDTQYF
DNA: TGTGCCAGCAGGGAAGGGACAATTAGCACAGATACGCAGTATTTT

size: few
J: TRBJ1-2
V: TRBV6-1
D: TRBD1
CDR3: CASSIRGQNNYGYTF
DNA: TGTGCCAGCAGTATACGGGGACAGAACAACTATGGCTACACCTTC

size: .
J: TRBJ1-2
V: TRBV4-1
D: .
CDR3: CASSQEGNYGYTF
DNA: TGCGCCAGCAGCCAAGAGGGGAACTATGGCTACACCTTC

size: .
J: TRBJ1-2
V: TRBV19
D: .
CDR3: CASSPRTDIRMVYTF
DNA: TGTGCCAGTAGTCCTAGGACAGACATCAGGATGGTCTACACCTTC

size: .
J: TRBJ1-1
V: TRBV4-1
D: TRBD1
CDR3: CASSQAGTGGTEAFF
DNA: TGCGCCAGCAGCCAAGCCGGGACAGGGGGCACTGAAGCTTTCTTT

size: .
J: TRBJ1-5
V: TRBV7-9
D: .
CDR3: CASSLDPNRPQHF
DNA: TGTGCCAGCAGCTTAGACCCGAATAGGCCCCAGCATTTT

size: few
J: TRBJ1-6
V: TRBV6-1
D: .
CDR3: CASRSDRTYNSPLHF
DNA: TGTGCCAGCAGAAGCGACAGGACCTATAATTCACCCCTCCACTTT

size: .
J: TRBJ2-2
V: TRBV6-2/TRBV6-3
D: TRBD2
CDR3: CASRWSSGGTNTGELFF
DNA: TGTGCCAGCAGATGGTCGAGCGGGGGGACCAACACCGGGGAGCTGTTTTTT

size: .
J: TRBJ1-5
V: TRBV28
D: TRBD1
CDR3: CASSLLRDSRISNQPQHF
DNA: TGTGCCAGCAGTCTACTTCGGGACAGCCGTATTAGCAATCAGCCCCAGCATTTT

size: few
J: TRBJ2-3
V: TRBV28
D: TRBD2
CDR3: CASSFPGRADTQYF
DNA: TGTGCCAGCAGTTTCCCAGGGAGGGCAGATACGCAGTATTTT

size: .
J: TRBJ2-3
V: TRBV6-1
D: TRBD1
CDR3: CATGTGAHGTQYF
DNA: TGTGCCACCGGGACAGGGGCGCACGGTACGCAGTATTTT

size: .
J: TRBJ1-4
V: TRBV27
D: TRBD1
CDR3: CASSPPDRRNEKLFF
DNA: TGTGCCAGCAGCCCTCCGGACAGGAGGAATGAAAAACTGTTTTTT

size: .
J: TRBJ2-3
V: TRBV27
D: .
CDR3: CASSRKTNPSTDTQYF
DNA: TGTGCCAGCAGCCGTAAGACCAACCCCAGCACAGATACGCAGTATTTT

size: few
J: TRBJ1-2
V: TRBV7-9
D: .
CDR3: CASSLKPDYGYTF
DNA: TGTGCCAGCAGCTTAAAGCCCGACTATGGCTACACCTTC

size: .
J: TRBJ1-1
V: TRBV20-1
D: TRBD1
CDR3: CSARLSGGFPGAFF
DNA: TGCAGTGCTAGACTCTCAGGGGGGTTTCCGGGAGCTTTCTTT

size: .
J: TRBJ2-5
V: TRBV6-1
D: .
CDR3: CASRPGQVKETQYF
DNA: TGTGCCAGCAGGCCAGGACAAGTCAAAGAGACCCAGTACTTC

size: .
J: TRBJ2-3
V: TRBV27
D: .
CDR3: CASSFRGPSTDTQYF
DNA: TGTGCCAGCAGTTTCCGGGGACCTAGCACAGATACGCAGTATTTT

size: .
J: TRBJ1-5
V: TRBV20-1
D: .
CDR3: CSARFPGGRDQPQHF
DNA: TGCAGTGCTAGATTTCCAGGCGGTCGCGATCAGCCCCAGCATTTT

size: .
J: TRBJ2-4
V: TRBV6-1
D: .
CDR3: CASSLVGYQDIQYF
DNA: TGTGCCAGCAGCTTAGTCGGTTATCAGGACATTCAGTACTTC

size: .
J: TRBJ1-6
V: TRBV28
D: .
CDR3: CASSLIPGNYNSPLHF
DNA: TGTGCCAGCAGTTTAATCCCAGGGAACTATAATTCACCCCTCCACTTT

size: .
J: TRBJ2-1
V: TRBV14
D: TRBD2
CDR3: CASSQVAGLVRNEQFF
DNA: TGTGCCAGCAGCCAAGTAGCGGGACTGGTACGGAATGAGCAGTTCTTC

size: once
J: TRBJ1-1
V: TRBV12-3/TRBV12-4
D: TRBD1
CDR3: CASSGGQYTEAFF
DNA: TGTGCCAGCAGTGGGGGACAGTACACTGAAGCTTTCTTT

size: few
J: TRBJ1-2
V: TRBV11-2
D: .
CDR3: CASSFRGGYTF
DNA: TGTGCCAGCAGCTTTCGGGGTGGCTACACCTTC

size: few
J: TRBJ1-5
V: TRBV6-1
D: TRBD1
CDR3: CASRLQGGSNQPQHF
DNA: TGTGCCAGCAGACTCCAGGGGGGTAGCAATCAGCCCCAGCATTTT

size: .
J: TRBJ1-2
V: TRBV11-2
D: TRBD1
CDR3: CASSPVTGNYGYTF
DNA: TGTGCCAGCAGCCCGGTGACAGGGAACTATGGCTACACCTTC

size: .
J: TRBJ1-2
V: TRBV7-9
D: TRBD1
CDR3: CASSLERDSSEGRPGYTF
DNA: TGTGCCAGCAGCTTAGAACGGGACAGTAGCGAGGGGCGCCCTGGCTACACCTTC

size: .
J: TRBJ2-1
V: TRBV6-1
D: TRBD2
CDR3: CASSGLAGVTNEQFF
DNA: TGTGCCAGCAGTGGACTAGCGGGAGTTACGAATGAGCAGTTCTTC

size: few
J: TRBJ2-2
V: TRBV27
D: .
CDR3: CASSFFGRNTGELFF
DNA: TGTGCCAGCAGTTTCTTTGGGAGGAACACCGGGGAGCTGTTTTTT

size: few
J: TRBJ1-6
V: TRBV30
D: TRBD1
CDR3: CAWKHGTGSNSPLHF
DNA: TGTGCCTGGAAACACGGGACAGGCTCTAATTCACCCCTCCACTTT

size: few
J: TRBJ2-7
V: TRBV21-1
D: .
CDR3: CASSKASGGLSYEQYF
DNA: TGTGCCAGCAGCAAAGCTAGCGGGGGCCTCTCCTACGAGCAGTACTTC

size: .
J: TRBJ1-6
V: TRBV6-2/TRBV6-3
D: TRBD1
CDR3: CASSSGQGNSPLHF
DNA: TGTGCCAGCAGTTCGGGACAGGGCAATTCACCCCTCCACTTT

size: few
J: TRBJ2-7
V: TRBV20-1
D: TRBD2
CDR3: CSAIQTSGRARSNEQYF
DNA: TGCAGTGCAATACAAACTAGCGGGAGGGCCCGATCGAACGAGCAGTACTTC

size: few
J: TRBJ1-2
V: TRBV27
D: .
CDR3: CASSLRSSWLRYGYTF
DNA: TGTGCCAGCAGTTTAAGGTCGTCTTGGCTCCGATATGGCTACACCTTC

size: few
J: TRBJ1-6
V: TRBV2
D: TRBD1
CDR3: CASRTGTVSSYNSPLHF
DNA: TGTGCCAGCAGAACCGGGACAGTGAGCTCCTATAATTCACCCCTCCACTTT

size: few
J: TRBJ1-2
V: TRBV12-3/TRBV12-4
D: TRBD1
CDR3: CASSRTGSYGYTF
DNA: TGTGCCAGCAGTAGGACAGGTTCATATGGCTACACCTTC

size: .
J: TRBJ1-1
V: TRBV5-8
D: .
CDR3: CASSFTTRRVPEAFF
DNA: TGTGCCAGCAGTTTTACGACCCGGAGGGTCCCTGAAGCTTTCTTT

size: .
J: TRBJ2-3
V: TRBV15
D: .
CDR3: CATRLGHTDTQYF
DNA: TGTGCCACCAGACTCGGGCACACAGATACGCAGTATTTT

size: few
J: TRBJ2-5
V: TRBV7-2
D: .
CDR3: CASSNLRGNQDTQYF
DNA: TGTGCCAGCAGCAACCTTAGGGGAAACCAAGACACCCAGTACTTC

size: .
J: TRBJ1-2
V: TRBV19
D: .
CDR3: CASSGQGLSYGYTF
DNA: TGTGCCAGTAGTGGGCAGGGTCTTTCGTATGGCTACACCTTC

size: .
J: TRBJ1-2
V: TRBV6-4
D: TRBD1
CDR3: CASRAPGQDAGYTF
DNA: TGTGCCAGCAGAGCCCCGGGACAGGATGCCGGCTACACCTTC